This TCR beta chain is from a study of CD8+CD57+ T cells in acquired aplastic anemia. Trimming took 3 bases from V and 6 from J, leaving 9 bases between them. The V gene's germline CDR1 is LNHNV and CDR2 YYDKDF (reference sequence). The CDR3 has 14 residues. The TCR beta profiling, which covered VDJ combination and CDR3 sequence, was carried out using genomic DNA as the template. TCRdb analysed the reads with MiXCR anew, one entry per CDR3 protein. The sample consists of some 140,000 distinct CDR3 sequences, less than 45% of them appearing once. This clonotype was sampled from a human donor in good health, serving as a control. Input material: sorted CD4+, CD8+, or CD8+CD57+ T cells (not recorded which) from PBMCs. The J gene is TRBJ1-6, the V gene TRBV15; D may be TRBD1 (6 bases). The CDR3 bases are TGTGCCACCAGCAGCGGCAGGGGTAATTCACCCCTCCACTTT. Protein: CATSSGRGNSPLHF. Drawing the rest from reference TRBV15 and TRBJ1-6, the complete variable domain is DAMVIQNPRYQVTQFGKPVTLSCSQTLNHNVMYWYQQKSSQAPKLLFHYYDKDFNNEADTPDNFQSRRPNTSFCFLDIRSPGLGDTAMYLCATSSGRGNSPLHFGNGTRLTVT.